This is a list of T cell receptor beta chains from one sample in a study of blood T cell repertoires in COVID-19. Generated by immunoSEQ multiplex PCR, the TCRdb table keeps only in-frame clones and is missing some. Here the sample spans 150,000 or so clones, 84% being singletons. Material: peripheral blood. The receptors derive from a human donor in a cohort sampled during active COVID-19. Each CDR3 is given with its conserved first and last residue.

J gene,V gene,CDR3 protein
TRBJ1-3,TRBV18,CASSLRDRGPTGSGNTIYF
TRBJ1-2,TRBV5-8,CASSLGGGANYGYTF
TRBJ1-6,TRBV24-1,CATSSGQNNSPLHF
TRBJ1-2,TRBV6-5,CATLQGWGGYGYTF
TRBJ2-7,TRBV7-9,CASSLRQGAGEQYF
TRBJ1-6,TRBV28,CASSEPTGVSPLHF
TRBJ2-5,TRBV7-2,CASSLVGSFKETQYF
TRBJ1-5,TRBV27,CASREQGGNQPQHF
TRBJ2-5,TRBV7-2,CASSSTQGPQETQYF
TRBJ2-2,TRBV14,CASSRLLAANTGELFF
TRBJ2-2,TRBV5-5,CASSLETGWLVSTGELFF
TRBJ1-4,TRBV27,CASSLFGGSEKLFF
TRBJ1-6,TRBV9,CASSVNNSPLHF
TRBJ2-7,TRBV18,CASSPPSGQTYEQYF
TRBJ1-2,TRBV9,CASSPTTGQNYGYTF
TRBJ1-1,TRBV7-2,CASSRPQRDTEAFF
TRBJ2-5,TRBV4-2,CASSQEWGGGETQYF
TRBJ1-6,TRBV11-2,CASSLSTGPTPLHF
TRBJ2-2,TRBV24-1,CATSDLLAGPNTGELFF
TRBJ2-7,TRBV20-1,CSASRVVDYEQYF
TRBJ2-5,TRBV6-6,CATRGGWETQYF
TRBJ1-5,TRBV19,CASSIRPGVSNQPQHF
TRBJ2-2,TRBV5-6,CASSLVRGARTGELFF
TRBJ1-1,TRBV7-2,CASSLSWGVDTEAFF
TRBJ1-2,TRBV12-3/TRBV12-4,CASSFKGAYGYTF
TRBJ2-2,TRBV10-3,CATTPLGAGANTGELFF
TRBJ1-2,TRBV3-1/TRBV3-2,CASSQDPGQGRNGYTF
TRBJ2-7,TRBV3-1/TRBV3-2,CASSHRGGGLYEQYF
TRBJ2-7,TRBV5-5,CASSPEVYEQYF
TRBJ2-7,TRBV5-1,CASSLRGQGDYEQYF
TRBJ2-1,TRBV11-2,CASSRRDRFYNEQFF
TRBJ1-2,TRBV2,CASNPGQGAGDGYTF
TRBJ2-7,TRBV5-1,CASSSGTATYEQYF
TRBJ2-3,TRBV28,CASSSSGTGGNTQYF
TRBJ2-3,TRBV7-6,CASSFTSGGADTQYF
TRBJ1-2,TRBV27,CASRYRENYGYTF
TRBJ1-2,TRBV7-8,CASSSGTAGYTF
TRBJ2-7,TRBV11-2,CASSSSSGGRVEQYF
TRBJ2-7,TRBV9,CASSVGHRTLFHEQYF
TRBJ1-1,TRBV30,CAWSSGTGIFTEAFF
TRBJ1-2,TRBV11-2,CASSSLRGAGPGGYTF
TRBJ1-5,TRBV7-8,CASSLGQSNQPQHF
TRBJ2-7,TRBV11-1,CASSLAGLATYEQYF
TRBJ1-1,TRBV12-3/TRBV12-4,CASSSQMNTEAFF